What follows are 16 T cell receptor beta chains derived from one specimen sequenced in a study of T-cell reconstitution after alpha-beta-depleted transplantation in children. Study conclusions and caveats: T-cell numbers and diversity, one year after transplant, stemmed largely from T cells that were newly produced.

As it was prepared, the TCRbeta library received unique molecular identifiers. TCRdb reprocessed the PCR reads via MiXCR and lists one record per CDR3 protein. The sample has around 300,000 distinct CDR3 sequences; over 7.5% are singletons. These receptors have no known antigen. The material was peripheral blood, obtained 360 days after TCRalphabeta/CD19-depleted stem cell transplant. Source of these receptors: a female patient between 2 and 15 years old who had a stem cell transplant for Fanconi anemia, so the T cells may come from the graft donor.

At least ten counts were recorded for this clonotype. The chain recombines TRBV24-1 with TRBJ2-1; D is perhaps TRBD1 (6 bases). There are 18 residues in the CDR3. V was cut by 2 bases and J by 4 bases, with 20 bases left in between. CDR1 is KGHDR and CDR2 is SFDVKD in the germline V gene. Written as DNA, the CDR3 is TGTGCCACCAGTGATTCGGGGCCCGCCAGGGGTAATTACAATGAGCAGTTCTTC. Amino acid sequence: CATSDSGPARGNYNEQFF.

This clonotype came up a few times. The V gene is TRBV20-1, the J gene TRBJ2-3; 12 bases fit TRBD2. Losses at the gene ends were 0 bases for V and 8 bases for J; bases not matched to a gene: 15. The length of the CDR3 is 18 residues. The germline gives CDR1 DFQATT, CDR2 SNEGSKA (reference sequence). CDR3 protein: CSARDLRLAGDDRITQYF. CDR3 coding DNA: TGCAGTGCTAGAGATCTAAGACTAGCGGGGGACGATAGGATTACGCAGTATTTT.

In this sample, this clonotype turned up many times. The genes are TRBV9 and TRBJ2-3; no clear D gene. CDR3 length: 13 amino acids. Deletions cut 0 bases from V and 3 bases from J, with 5 bases between. CDR1 and CDR2 (germline): SGDLS, YYNGEE. The CDR3 sequence: CASSVEGTDTQYF. CDR3 in DNA: TGTGCCAGCAGCGTAGAAGGGACAGATACGCAGTATTTT.

This clonotype was counted many times. The rearrangement uses TRBV9 and TRBJ1-2; no definite D call. Germline CDR1 and CDR2: SGDLS and YYNGEE. V was shortened by 4 bases and J by 2 bases, with 9 bases between the two germline ends. The CDR3 is 13 residues long. The CDR3 sequence: CASSPTRNYGYTF. The DNA of the CDR3 is TGTGCCAGCAGCCCAACAAGGAACTATGGCTACACCTTC.

In its sample, this clonotype was seen many times. V is TRBV6-4 and J is TRBJ1-5; D possibly corresponds to TRBD1 (6 bases). The CDR3 has 21 residues. Germline V CDR1 and CDR2: MRHNA, SNTAGT. Deletions cut 0 bases from V and 4 bases from J, with 28 bases between. Here the CDR3 DNA reads TGTGCCAGCAGTGACTCTTGTAGGGCAGGGGTCACCCCCGGTGATAATCAGCCCCAGCATTTT. Translating it yields CASSDSCRAGVTPGDNQPQHF.

This chain joins TRBV7-9 and TRBJ2-2; a weak D match, TRBD2 (6 bases). The CDR3 runs to 15 residues. The V gene lost 1 base and the J gene lost 7 bases, with 13 bases spanning the gap. The V gene's germline CDR1 is SEHNR and CDR2 FQNEAQ (reference sequence). Here the CDR3 DNA reads TGTGCCAGCAGCTTAGGCCGGGAGAGGAGCGGGGAGCTGTTTTTT. Translation: CASSLGRERSGELFF. Supplemented by reference TRBV7-9 and TRBJ2-2, the full variable domain reads DTGVSQNPRHKITKRGQNVTFRCDPISEHNRLYWYRQTLGQGPEFLTYFQNEAQLEKSRLLSDRFSAERPKGSFSTLEIQRTEQGDSAMYLCASSLGRERSGELFFGEGSRLTVL.

In its sample, this clonotype was seen a few times. V is TRBV2 and J is TRBJ1-1; tentative D call: TRBD1 (5 bases). CDR3 length: 14 residues. Germline V gene sequence: CDR1 SNHLY, CDR2 FYNNEI. V lost 4 bases and J lost 1, with 10 bases in between. The CDR3 nucleotides are TGTGCCAGCAGTGGCCCGACAGCGAACACTGAAGCTTTCTTT. Translating it yields CASSGPTANTEAFF. The entire variable domain, with the rest obtained from reference TRBV2 and TRBJ1-1, is as follows: EPEVTQTPSHQVTQMGQEVILRCVPISNHLYFYWYRQILGQKVEFLVSFYNNEISEKSEIFDDQFSVERPDGSNFTLKIRSTKLEDSAMYFCASSGPTANTEAFFGQGTRLTVV.

The sample holds many counts of this clonotype. The chain couples TRBV5-1 to TRBJ2-3; D is possibly TRBD1 (5 bases). In germline, CDR1 is SGHRS, CDR2 YFSETQ. The CDR3 contains 15 residues. The V and J ends lost 5 bases and 2 bases respectively, with 15 bases between them. The CDR3 DNA follows: TGCGCCAGCAGAGCAGACAGCTCAAACACAGATACGCAGTATTTT. Translation: CASRADSSNTDTQYF.

The chain recombines TRBV2 with TRBJ2-2; D unresolved. Germline CDR1 and CDR2: SNHLY and FYNNEI. CDR3 length equals 13 residues. V lost 8 bases and J lost 0, with 7 bases in between. Here the CDR3 reads CASLEANTGELFF. CDR3 coding DNA: TGTGCCAGCCTTGAGGCGAACACCGGGGAGCTGTTTTTT. The full variable domain, completed using reference TRBV2 and TRBJ2-2, is EPEVTQTPSHQVTQMGQEVILRCVPISNHLYFYWYRQILGQKVEFLVSFYNNEISEKSEIFDDQFSVERPDGSNFTLKIRSTKLEDSAMYFCASLEANTGELFFGEGSRLTVL.

In this sample, this clonotype turned up a few times. V and J are TRBV11-2 and TRBJ1-3; D is undetermined. Between the trimmed V and J ends, which lost 3 bases and 4 bases, there was a span of 22 bases. CDR1 SGHAT and CDR2 FQNNGV come from the germline V gene. The CDR3 is made up of 18 amino acids. CDR3 sequence: CASSFTPQPQNRGNTIYF. The CDR3 nucleotides read TGTGCCAGCAGCTTCACTCCCCAACCCCAGAACCGGGGAAACACCATATATTTT.

This clonotype was found many times. The J gene is TRBJ1-1, the V gene TRBV7-9; no clear D gene. The V gene lost 7 bases and the J gene lost 1 base, with 19 bases spanning the gap. The CDR3 has 16 residues. Germline V gene data show CDR1 as SEHNR and CDR2 as FQNEAQ (reference sequence). CDR3 bases: TGTGCCAGCACACCCTCCATTTTCGTCCCGAACACTGAAGCTTTCTTT. Protein: CASTPSIFVPNTEAFF.

This clonotype was counted at least ten times. CDR3 region: CASSPLTNSPLHF. CDR3 in DNA: TGTGCCAGCAGCCCTCTGACAAATTCACCCCTCCACTTT. The chain joins TRBV12-3 or TRBV12-4 to TRBJ1-6; D gene unclear. This CDR3 has 13 amino acids. The V end lost 6 bases, the J end lost 7 bases, and 10 bases lay between the germline ends.

The table lists this clonotype with a few counts. CDR3 loop: CASSVFRVSGTEAFF. DNA of the CDR3: TGTGCCAGCAGCGTCTTCAGGGTCTCAGGCACTGAAGCTTTCTTT. This chain uses TRBV7-2 with TRBJ1-1, with D perhaps TRBD1 (5 bases). CDR1 is SGHTA and CDR2 is FQGNSA in the germline V gene. The CDR3 has 15 residues. V lost 5 bases and J 4 bases, leaving 17 bases between the germline ends.

The rearrangement links TRBV11-2 to TRBJ2-3; D might be TRBD1 or TRBD2, each matching 7 bases. Per germline, CDR1 SGHAT and CDR2 FQNNGV. The CDR3 sequence is 16 residues long. V lost 3 bases, J lost 3 bases, and 16 bases lay in between. The CDR3 spells CASSFRGRGGTDTQYF. CDR3 coding DNA: TGTGCCAGCAGCTTCCGCGGCAGGGGGGGTACAGATACGCAGTATTTT.

This clonotype was observed at least ten times. This sequence joins TRBV6-2 or TRBV6-3 and TRBJ2-3, with 8 bases identical to TRBD1. The J segment lost 2 bases and the V segment lost 10 bases, leaving 11 bases of the junction unmatched. Germline CDR1 and CDR2: MNHEY and SVGEGT. This CDR3 contains 15 residues. CDR3: CATHQGAFYTDTQYF. The CDR3 DNA reads TGTGCCACCCATCAGGGGGCCTTTTACACAGATACGCAGTATTTT.

The chain is built from TRBV3-1 and TRBJ2-1; 7 nucleotides line up with TRBD1. The V gene's germline CDR1 is LGHDT and CDR2 YNNKEL (reference sequence). V trimming: 5 bases; J trimming: 0 bases; junction bases outside the gene matches: 7. CDR3 length: 16 residues. DNA for the CDR3: TGTGCCAGCAGCTTCGGGACAGAATCCTCCTACAATGAGCAGTTCTTC. Translation: CASSFGTESSYNEQFF.